This is a list of T cell receptor beta chains from one sample in a study of T cells in Graves' hyperthyroidism and ophthalmopathy. TCRdb passed the multiplex PCR reads through MiXCR, listing each CDR3 protein once. The repertoire consists of about 360,000 distinct CDR3 sequences, with about 12% occurring once and the leading ten covering 9.2%. The sequencing input was blood. These receptors all stem from a young woman with Graves' hyperthyroidism. Both conserved end residues are part of each CDR3. A D gene is named only where the DNA matches it firmly. Part of the rows lack a size; the others show once, few, many or a class for expanded clones.

D gene	clone size	V gene	J gene	CDR3 protein	CDR3 DNA
TRBD1	-	TRBV2	TRBJ1-1	CASSERPGTEVRGAFF	TGTGCCAGCAGTGAACGACCCGGGACAGAAGTGAGGGGAGCTTTCTTT
-	many	TRBV12-3/TRBV12-4	TRBJ2-2	CASSLGGSVNGELFF	TGTGCCAGCAGTTTAGGAGGGAGTGTAAACGGGGAGCTGTTTTTT
TRBD1	-	TRBV12-3/TRBV12-4	TRBJ1-4	CASSPTPGQANEKLFF	TGTGCCAGCAGCCCTACCCCGGGACAGGCTAATGAAAAACTGTTTTTT
-	many	TRBV11-1	TRBJ1-1	CASSLALVGGNTEAFF	TGTGCCAGCAGCTTAGCGCTTGTGGGGGGAAACACTGAAGCTTTCTTT
TRBD2	few	TRBV7-9	TRBJ2-3	CASSSRTSGPSTDTQYF	TGTGCCAGCAGCTCCAGGACTAGCGGGCCTAGCACAGATACGCAGTATTTT
-	few	TRBV7-2	TRBJ2-7	CASSLVRSYEQYF	TGTGCCAGCAGCTTAGTCAGATCCTACGAGCAGTACTTC
-	-	TRBV12-3/TRBV12-4	TRBJ2-7	CASSFGDKSYEQYF	TGTGCCAGCAGTTTCGGCGACAAGTCCTACGAGCAGTACTTC
TRBD1	few	TRBV6-1	TRBJ2-7	CASNIGTGLTYEQYF	TGTGCCAGCAATATTGGGACAGGACTAACCTACGAGCAGTACTTC
-	-	TRBV6-2/TRBV6-3	TRBJ1-1	CASSRGTGASF	TGTGCCAGCAGTCGCGGGACGGGTGCTTCCTTT
-	many	TRBV12-3/TRBV12-4	TRBJ2-3	CASSFGSTDTQYF	TGTGCCAGCAGTTTTGGGAGCACAGATACGCAGTATTTT
TRBD2	-	TRBV4-3	TRBJ2-3	CASSREGPTDTQYF	TGCGCCAGCAGCCGGGAGGGCCCCACAGATACGCAGTATTTT
TRBD1	few	TRBV10-1	TRBJ2-1	CASSGPGQENNEQFF	TGCGCCAGCAGTGGACCGGGACAGGAGAACAATGAGCAGTTCTTC
TRBD2	-	TRBV6-2/TRBV6-3	TRBJ2-7	CASSYSLRTSGTYEQYF	TGTGCCAGCAGTTACTCGCTTAGGACTAGCGGTACCTACGAGCAGTACTTC
-	many	TRBV29-1	TRBJ2-7	CSALTVTEQYF	TGCAGCGCCCTGACAGTTACCGAGCAGTACTTC
-	few	TRBV7-9	TRBJ2-2	CASSSGGTNTGELFF	TGTGCCAGCAGTTCAGGGGGGACTAACACCGGGGAGCTGTTTTTT
-	many	TRBV4-2	TRBJ2-5	CASSQEEQSQETQYF	TGTGCCAGCAGCCAAGAGGAGCAGTCTCAAGAGACCCAGTACTTC
-	-	TRBV4-1	TRBJ2-1	CASSRRAGNEQFF	TGCGCCAGCAGCCGCCGGGCGGGTAATGAGCAGTTCTTC
-	many	TRBV27	TRBJ2-7	CASSWGPGEQYF	TGTGCCAGCAGTTGGGGGCCGGGGGAGCAGTACTTC
-	many	TRBV3-1	TRBJ1-3	CASSPRQYLSGNTIYF	TGTGCCAGCAGCCCCCGACAGTACCTCTCTGGAAACACCATATATTTT
TRBD1	many	TRBV7-9	TRBJ1-2	CASSSRTGEDGYTF	TGTGCCAGCAGCTCGCGGACAGGGGAGGATGGCTACACCTTC
-	-	TRBV19	TRBJ1-5	CASSRGIWGRSDNQPQHF	TGTGCCAGTAGTAGGGGGATTTGGGGCAGGTCAGACAATCAGCCCCAGCATTTT
TRBD2	many	TRBV3-1	TRBJ2-3	CASSWGTSGSTDTQYF	TGTGCCAGCAGCTGGGGGACTAGCGGCAGCACAGATACGCAGTATTTT
-	many	TRBV7-3	TRBJ2-1	CASSFGGKNNEQFF	TGTGCCAGCAGCTTTGGGGGGAAGAACAATGAGCAGTTCTTC
-	-	TRBV30	TRBJ1-1	CAWSVGGRRVDTEAFF	TGTGCCTGGAGTGTTGGGGGGCGTAGGGTGGACACTGAAGCTTTCTTT
-	many	TRBV6-1	TRBJ1-1	CASSTPRGVMNTEAFF	TGTGCCAGCAGTACTCCTCGTGGGGTCATGAACACTGAAGCTTTCTTT
TRBD1	-	TRBV5-1	TRBJ2-2	CASSRGQNTGELFF	TGCGCCAGCAGCAGGGGGCAAAACACCGGGGAGCTGTTTTTT
TRBD1	many	TRBV18	TRBJ1-5	CASSPEGAKNQPQHF	TGTGCCAGCTCACCGGAGGGGGCTAAGAATCAGCCCCAGCATTTT
-	many	TRBV27	TRBJ2-7	CASSLSPGTTPGEQYF	TGTGCCAGCAGTTTATCTCCAGGGACAACCCCGGGAGAGCAGTACTTC
-	-	TRBV10-1	TRBJ2-7	CASSESGASEQYF	TGCGCCAGCAGTGAGTCAGGGGCGAGCGAGCAGTACTTC
-	many	TRBV12-3/TRBV12-4	TRBJ2-2	CASSLVANTGELFF	TGTGCCAGCAGTTTAGTAGCGAACACCGGGGAGCTGTTTTTT
TRBD1	many	TRBV20-1	TRBJ1-5	CSASWVRTGLDQPQHF	TGCAGTGCTAGTTGGGTCCGGACAGGGCTTGATCAGCCCCAGCATTTT
TRBD1	few	TRBV10-3	TRBJ1-3	CAISEPGTGIGNTIYF	TGTGCCATCAGTGAGCCCGGGACAGGGATCGGAAACACCATATATTTT
TRBD1	-	TRBV20-1	TRBJ1-6	CSARDGGTGLYNSPLHF	TGCAGTGCTAGAGATGGAGGGACAGGCCTTTATAATTCACCCCTCCACTTT
TRBD1	many	TRBV18	TRBJ1-2	CASSEGQPSYGYTF	TGTGCCAGCTCAGAGGGACAGCCGTCCTATGGCTACACCTTC
TRBD1	many	TRBV4-3	TRBJ2-1	CASSRRGQGSGNEQFF	TGCGCCAGCAGCCGGCGGGGACAGGGGTCCGGCAATGAGCAGTTCTTC
-	many	TRBV11-2	TRBJ2-1	CASSPFSDSTFAYNEQFF	TGTGCCAGCAGCCCATTCAGTGACTCTACTTTCGCCTACAATGAGCAGTTCTTC
-	many	TRBV7-6	TRBJ1-6	CASSLGGGQPLNSPLHF	TGTGCCAGCAGCTTAGGGGGCGGGCAGCCCCTTAATTCACCCCTCCACTTT
TRBD2	-	TRBV10-2	TRBJ2-2	CASRERGANTGELFF	TGCGCCAGCAGGGAGCGGGGGGCAAACACCGGGGAGCTGTTTTTT
TRBD1	many	TRBV4-1	TRBJ2-7	CASSQWTGRLHEQYF	TGCGCCAGCAGCCAGTGGACAGGGCGGCTGCACGAGCAGTACTTC
TRBD1	many	TRBV6-1	TRBJ2-4	CASSETGGDLTIQYF	TGTGCCAGCAGCGAGACAGGGGGCGATTTAACCATTCAGTACTTC
-	many	TRBV3-1	TRBJ2-1	CASSLTANEQFF	TGTGCCAGCAGCTTAACAGCCAATGAGCAGTTCTTC
-	-	TRBV19	TRBJ2-1	CASRAERSYNEQFF	TGTGCCAGTAGGGCGGAAAGGTCCTACAATGAGCAGTTCTTC
TRBD1	many	TRBV5-1	TRBJ2-7	CASRTGLGEQYF	TGCGCCAGCAGGACAGGGTTGGGCGAGCAGTACTTC
TRBD2	many	TRBV6-2/TRBV6-3	TRBJ2-2	CASYAGTSGAGELFF	TGTGCCAGCTACGCCGGTACTAGCGGCGCCGGGGAGCTGTTTTTT
TRBD1	-	TRBV28	TRBJ2-7	CASSSPGQPYEQYF	TGTGCCAGCAGTTCCCCGGGACAGCCCTACGAGCAGTACTTC
-	many	TRBV27	TRBJ2-7	CASSPRQGTTYEQYF	TGTGCCAGCAGTCCCCGACAGGGGACTACCTACGAGCAGTACTTC
TRBD1	many	TRBV11-2	TRBJ2-1	CASSTWDRGGYNEQFF	TGTGCCAGCAGCACGTGGGACAGGGGAGGATACAATGAGCAGTTCTTC
TRBD2	-	TRBV12-3/TRBV12-4	TRBJ2-3	CASGERGDSTDTQYF	TGTGCCAGCGGCGAGCGGGGGGACAGCACAGATACGCAGTATTTT
TRBD2	-	TRBV28	TRBJ2-1	CASKVGGDWKKSSYNEQFF	TGTGCCAGCAAAGTGGGGGGGGACTGGAAAAAGAGCTCCTACAATGAGCAGTTCTTC
-	many	TRBV6-1	TRBJ1-2	CASSGQTIYGYTF	TGTGCCAGCAGTGGACAGACCATCTATGGCTACACCTTC
-	many	TRBV12-3/TRBV12-4	TRBJ2-7	CASSLWQGKNEQYF	TGTGCCAGCAGTTTGTGGCAGGGGAAGAACGAGCAGTACTTC
-	many	TRBV5-1	TRBJ1-1	CASSLDTRGTEAFF	TGCGCCAGCAGCTTGGATACCAGGGGTACTGAAGCTTTCTTT
-	-	TRBV5-1	TRBJ1-1	CASSLGIVGSTEAFF	TGCGCCAGCAGCTTGGGGATCGTTGGGTCCACTGAAGCTTTCTTT
-	-	TRBV7-9	TRBJ2-1	CVSSLGLRITNNEQFF	TGTGTCAGCAGCTTAGGCCTCCGGATAACGAACAATGAGCAGTTCTTC